These 5 T cell receptor beta chains were all obtained from the same sample, sequenced in a study of cytomegalovirus exposure and HLA in healthy donors. The PCR used 60 Vbeta and 13 Jbeta primers. Method: immunoSEQ multiplex PCR; TCRdb's copy keeps in-frame clones and lacks some. Among approximately 100,000 clones listed, around 77% were seen once. The sample was PBMCs. All receptors derive from a man aged 35 to 55 in good health and CMV-seropositive.

The chain uses TRBV7-3 and TRBJ2-1; 11 bases fit TRBD1. The germline V gene has CDR1 SGHTA and CDR2 FQGTGA. There are 15 residues in the CDR3. J gave up 7 bases and V 1 base, and 3 bases lay outside the gene matches. The CDR3 nucleotides read TGTGCCAGCAGCTTAAGGGGGACAGGGGGGAATGAGCAGTTCTTC. This gives the protein CASSLRGTGGNEQFF.

The chain uses TRBV7-6 and TRBJ2-5; perhaps TRBD2 as D (5 bases). Germline V lookup: CDR1 SGHVS, CDR2 FNYEAQ. V lost 1 base and J lost 1, with 7 bases in between. CDR3 length: 14 residues. The CDR3 coding sequence is TGTGCCAGCAGCTTAGGACGGGGCCAAGAGACCCAGTACTTC. Amino acid sequence: CASSLGRGQETQYF.

The chain is built from TRBV7-9 and TRBJ2-1; possibly TRBD1 for D (6 bases). The CDR3 sequence is 11 residues long. Trimming stripped 2 bases from V and 15 bases from J, with 11 bases between. In germline, CDR1 is SEHNR, CDR2 FQNEAQ (reference sequence). The DNA for the CDR3 is TGTGCCAGCAGCTTAAATGGGGGCCTGTTCTTC. It translates to CASSLNGGLFF.

A few counts support this clone. The V call is TRBV28, the J call TRBJ2-7; 11 nucleotides line up with TRBD2. Germline V gene data show CDR1 as MDHEN and CDR2 as SYDVKM. The CDR3 contains 14 residues. V was clipped by 6 bases and J by 1 base; unmatched bases: 2. DNA of the CDR3: TGTGCCAGCAGCGGGACTAGCGGATCCTACGAGCAGTACTTC. Translation gives CASSGTSGSYEQYF.

The V and J genes are TRBV6-1 and TRBJ1-1; D may be TRBD1 (6 bases). The germline V gene has CDR1 MNHNS and CDR2 SASEGT. The CDR3 runs 15 residues. Trimming cost V 6 bases and J 0 bases, with 14 bases left between them. CDR3 DNA: TGTGCCAGCAGGCGTCACAGGGCCATGAACACTGAAGCTTTCTTT. Its translation: CASRRHRAMNTEAFF.